The rows below give T cell receptor beta chains drawn from one sample of a study of pediatric ulcerative colitis. This table comes from immunoSEQ multiplex PCR, and its TCRdb copy is limited to in-frame clones, with some not included. The sample carries around 40,000 clones, about 81% recorded once. Material for sequencing was gut tissue. The receptor source for this set is a boy between 10 and 17 years old with severe ulcerative colitis. Both conserved end residues are part of each CDR3. Each record gives: J gene, D gene, clone size, V gene, CDR3 protein, CDR3 DNA. The D gene is left open where the match is weak. Clone size, where shown, is once, few, many, or a class for clones that have expanded.

TRBJ1-1	TRBD1	-	TRBV6-5	CASGQGKFSEAFF	TGTGCCAGTGGACAGGGGAAGTTTTCTGAAGCTTTCTTT
TRBJ1-3	TRBD1	few	TRBV13	CASSSLRDRENTIYF	TGTGCCAGCAGCTCGCTCCGGGACAGGGAAAACACCATATATTTT
TRBJ2-1	-	-	TRBV11-2	CASSLESESYNEQFF	TGTGCCAGCAGCTTAGAGAGTGAATCCTACAATGAGCAGTTCTTC
TRBJ2-3	TRBD1	-	TRBV30	CAWGTVRERAGTDTQYF	TGTGCCTGGGGGACAGTCCGGGAACGAGCTGGCACAGATACGCAGTATTTT
TRBJ2-7	-	once	TRBV4-2	CASSQERRNTYEQYF	TGTGCCAGCAGCCAAGAAAGGCGGAATACCTACGAGCAGTACTTC
TRBJ2-2	-	-	TRBV7-2	CASKGTFGGGELFF	TGTGCCAGCAAAGGGACTTTTGGAGGCGGGGAGCTGTTTTTT
TRBJ1-5	-	few	TRBV15	CATSRVLIGGSDQPQHF	TGTGCCACCAGCAGAGTGCTCATAGGGGGATCGGATCAGCCCCAGCATTTT
TRBJ2-5	TRBD1	-	TRBV6-5	CASRTGQETQYF	TGTGCCAGCAGGACAGGGCAAGAGACCCAGTACTTC
TRBJ2-7	-	-	TRBV28	CASSRTWGGLHEQYF	TGTGCCAGCAGCCGTACTTGGGGGGGGCTCCACGAGCAGTACTTC
TRBJ2-7	-	-	TRBV9	CASRGTGSYEQYF	TGTGCCAGCAGGGGAACGGGCTCCTACGAGCAGTACTTC
TRBJ1-2	-	-	TRBV4-1	CASSQPFYGYTF	TGCGCCAGCAGCCAACCTTTCTATGGCTACACCTTC
TRBJ2-7	-	-	TRBV5-1	CASSSLAGRDYEQYF	TGCGCCAGCAGCTCCCTAGCTGGGAGAGACTACGAGCAGTACTTC
TRBJ1-1	-	few	TRBV6-4	CASRLEQGVTEAFF	TGTGCCAGCAGATTAGAACAGGGAGTCACTGAAGCTTTCTTT
TRBJ1-1	-	-	TRBV11-2	CASSFTGAGTEAFF	TGTGCCAGCAGCTTCACGGGGGCCGGGACTGAAGCTTTCTTT
TRBJ1-1	-	-	TRBV5-1	CASSLAYQGRTEAFF	TGCGCCAGCAGCTTGGCATATCAGGGACGGACTGAAGCTTTCTTT
TRBJ1-1	-	few	TRBV19	CASSIVENTEAFF	TGTGCCAGTAGTATAGTAGAGAACACTGAAGCTTTCTTT
TRBJ1-2	-	-	TRBV6-5	CASSEAANFYGYTF	TGTGCCAGCAGTGAGGCGGCCAACTTCTATGGCTACACCTTC
TRBJ1-2	TRBD1	-	TRBV2	CASSTGLGYTF	TGTGCCAGCTCGACAGGGCTTGGCTACACCTTC
TRBJ1-2	-	-	TRBV7-9	CASSPRGSYGYTF	TGTGCCAGCAGCCCCCGGGGGAGCTATGGCTACACCTTC
TRBJ1-1	-	-	TRBV6-5	CASSYSWQENSEAFF	TGTGCCAGCAGTTACTCGTGGCAGGAGAATAGTGAAGCTTTCTTT
TRBJ2-1	-	once	TRBV28	CASSLLIGEQFF	TGTGCCAGCAGTTTATTAATAGGGGAGCAGTTCTTC
TRBJ2-4	TRBD2	-	TRBV7-9	CASSSGLAGLPPQNIQYF	TGTGCCAGCAGTTCGGGACTAGCGGGGTTACCCCCCCAAAACATTCAGTACTTC
TRBJ2-2	TRBD1	-	TRBV5-1	CASSTGQPNTGELFF	TGCGCCAGCAGCACGGGACAGCCGAACACCGGGGAGCTGTTTTTT
TRBJ2-3	-	-	TRBV13	CASSLRGVTSTDTQYF	TGTGCCAGCAGCCTACGTGGGGTGACTTCCACAGATACGCAGTATTTT
TRBJ2-7	-	-	TRBV5-6	CASSLMWAGAAYEQYF	TGTGCCAGCAGCTTGATGTGGGCAGGGGCGGCCTACGAGCAGTACTTC
TRBJ2-3	TRBD1	-	TRBV5-6	CASTYDRASDTQYF	TGTGCCAGCACCTACGACAGGGCGTCGGATACGCAGTATTTT
TRBJ2-1	TRBD1	-	TRBV9	CASSAGTGYEQFF	TGTGCCAGCAGCGCTGGGACAGGGTATGAGCAGTTCTTC
TRBJ1-2	-	-	TRBV11-2	CASSYGAPYGYTF	TGTGCCAGCAGCTACGGGGCACCCTATGGCTACACCTTC
TRBJ2-5	-	-	TRBV5-4	CASSLKGVETQYF	TGTGCCAGCAGCTTGAAGGGAGTAGAGACCCAGTACTTC
TRBJ2-6	-	-	TRBV6-5	CASSYSNRPGANVLTF	TGTGCCAGCAGTTACTCGAACCGGCCTGGGGCCAACGTCCTGACTTTC